A single sample is the source of the 20 T cell receptor beta chains below, sequenced in a study of identical twins. TCRdb reprocessed the 5' RACE reads via MiXCR and lists one record per CDR3 protein. The sample lists 1.5 million to 2 million distinct CDR3 sequences, more than 30% occurring once. The sequencing input was cord blood. Every receptor here comes from a newborn girl in good health.

The CDR3 here is CASSLTSGSHEQFF. The DNA for the CDR3 is TGTGCCAGCAGCTTAACTAGCGGGAGCCACGAGCAGTTCTTC. The chain uses TRBV11-2 and TRBJ2-1, with 11 bases fitting TRBD2. The CDR3 has 14 amino acids. From germline, CDR1 is SGHAT and CDR2 FQNNGV. Losses at the gene ends were 2 bases for V and 10 bases for J; bases not matched to a gene: 4.

The V call is TRBV6-6, the J call TRBJ1-1, with 8 bases aligning to TRBD1. CDR1 is MNHNY, CDR2 SVGAGI, per germline (reference sequence). J was trimmed by 5 bases and V by 2 bases; bases with no gene match: 10. The CDR3 sequence is 16 residues long. The DNA of the CDR3 is TGTGCCAGCAGTTACGGGGGACAGGCCTCTGGGACTGAAGCTTTCTTT. Translating it yields CASSYGGQASGTEAFF.

The rearrangement links TRBV20-1 to TRBJ1-4; D might be TRBD1 (6 bases). Germline CDR1 is DFQATT and CDR2 is SNEGSKA (reference sequence). Trimming cost V 6 bases and J 5 bases, with 16 bases left between them. This CDR3 is built from 14 residues. DNA for the CDR3: TGCAGTGCAAGGGGGTCAGGGGTGAATGAAAAACTGTTTTTT. Residues: CSARGSGVNEKLFF.

On this clonotype: The junction does not match germline at one end; this may be a read error. The CDR3, as DNA: TGTGCCAGCAGCCCGACTCAGCTGGGCCCTAACTATGGCCACACCTTC. The encoded protein is CASSPTQLGPNYGHTF. The chain is built from TRBV3-1 and TRBJ1-2; D uncertain. This CDR3 contains 16 residues. Germline V gives CDR1 LGHDT, CDR2 YNNKEL (reference sequence).

In its sample, this clonotype was seen many times. The germline gene is not matched at one end of the junction; a read error may be the cause. This chain connects TRBV5-1 to TRBJ1-1, with a weak D call TRBD1 (6 bases). The CDR3 totals 14 residues. Germline lookup yields CDR1 SGHRS and CDR2 YFSETQ. The CDR3 protein is CASSLGGAGTEAFF. CDR3 in DNA: TGTGCCAGCAGCCTGGGGGGGGCGGGCACTGAAGCTTTCTTT.

V gene TRBV20-1 combines with J gene TRBJ1-2; possibly TRBD1 for D (5 bases). The CDR3 runs 14 residues. The V end lost 1 base, the J end lost 4 bases, and 13 bases lay between the germline ends. The germline CDR1 and CDR2 sequences are DFQATT and SNEGSKA (reference sequence). CDR3 coding DNA: TGCAGTGCTAGAGGGGAGGCAGGGATCTATGGCTACACCTTC. As protein: CSARGEAGIYGYTF.

This clonotype was detected ten times or more. The chain links TRBV10-3 to TRBJ2-4, with 11 nucleotides matching TRBD2. The CDR3 has 13 residues. Germline values: CDR1 ENHRY, CDR2 SYGVKD. The V and J ends lost 4 bases and 7 bases, in that order; junction bases with no gene match: 0. For the CDR3, the DNA is TGTGCCATCAGTGGGACTAGCGGGAACATTCAGTACTTC. Protein: CAISGTSGNIQYF.

This clonotype was picked up a small number of times. The rearrangement links TRBV9 to TRBJ2-3; 8 bases match TRBD1. V lost 4 bases to trimming and J lost 5 bases; unmatched junction nucleotides: 18. The CDR3 loop spans 18 amino acids. From germline, CDR1 is SGDLS and CDR2 YYNGEE. In DNA, the CDR3 is TGTGCCAGCAGCTGGGCCGGACAGGGTATGTCGGGACAAGATACGCAGTATTTT. Translating it yields CASSWAGQGMSGQDTQYF.

In its sample, this clonotype was seen a few times. The V and J genes are TRBV25-1 and TRBJ2-3, with D possibly being TRBD2 (6 bases). The CDR3 runs 16 residues. Per germline, CDR1 MGHDK and CDR2 SYGVNS. Trimming left V 4 bases short and J 2 bases short, with 16 bases between. The CDR3 DNA reads as TGTGCCAGCAGTGCCATGAGGGGCGGGATCACAGATACGCAGTATTTT. This encodes CASSAMRGGITDTQYF.

The chain carries TRBV11-2 and TRBJ2-1; no clear D gene. The length of the CDR3 is 17 residues. Trimming left V 2 bases short and J 5 bases short, with 19 bases between. The germline V gene has CDR1 SGHAT and CDR2 FQNNGV. The CDR3 sequence: CASSLLPPRALDNEQFF. CDR3 nucleotide sequence: TGTGCCAGCAGCTTACTACCCCCCCGGGCCCTCGACAATGAGCAGTTCTTC.

This clonotype was detected only once. The rearrangement uses TRBV12-3 or TRBV12-4 and TRBJ2-1; TRBD1 matches at 7 bases. The CDR3 has 16 amino acids. V gave up 7 bases and J gave up 3 bases; unmatched junction bases: 12. CDR3 sequence (DNA): TGTGCCAGCACCCCCTCAGGGGGTTACCTCTACAATGAGCAGTTCTTC. Its protein product is CASTPSGGYLYNEQFF.

CDR3 residues: CASRGSGSSSYEQYF. As DNA, the CDR3 is TGTGCCAGCAGGGGATCAGGGTCTAGCTCCTACGAGCAGTACTTC. This chain connects TRBV27 to TRBJ2-7; tentative D call: TRBD1 (5 bases). CDR3 length equals 15 residues. Germline V CDR1 and CDR2: MNHEY, SMNVEV (reference sequence). Trimming removed 6 bases at V and 0 bases at J, with 15 bases between.

The table lists this clonotype with a few counts. The V and J genes are TRBV6-1 and TRBJ1-5; TRBD1 aligns across 8 bases. The junction had 5 bases not matched to a gene; V was cut back by 4 bases and J by 6 bases. Looked up from germline, CDR1 is MNHNS and CDR2 is SASEGT. The CDR3 is 14 amino acids. This CDR3 reads CASSAQGAFQPQHF. The DNA of the CDR3 is TGTGCCAGCAGTGCCCAGGGGGCCTTTCAGCCCCAGCATTTT.

Of note for this clonotype: A single base separates this from a much larger clone, so it may be a read error. This chain connects TRBV5-1 to TRBJ2-5; the D is unclear. V shed 1 base and J shed 11 bases, with 15 bases lying between them. The CDR3 has 13 amino acids. Germline V gives CDR1 SGHRS, CDR2 YFSETQ. CDR3 in amino acids: CASSLRHYNEQYF. For the CDR3, the DNA is TGCGCCAGCAGCTTGCGCCACTACAATGAGCAGTACTTC.

This clonotype turned up a few times. The chain combines TRBV28 with TRBJ2-7; no clear D. Germline assignment: CDR1 MDHEN and CDR2 SYDVKM. This CDR3 spans 13 amino acids. V was cut by 6 bases and J by 2 bases, with 11 bases left in between. CDR3 loop: CASSRTPAYEQYF. The CDR3 DNA follows: TGTGCCAGCAGCCGAACTCCCGCCTACGAGCAGTACTTC. The entire variable domain, with the rest obtained from reference TRBV28 and TRBJ2-7, is as follows: DVKVTQSSRYLVKRTGEKVFLECVQDMDHENMFWYRQDPGLGLRLIYFSYDVKMKEKGDIPEGYSVSREKKERFSLILESASTNQTSMYLCASSRTPAYEQYFGPGTRLTVT.

Points on this clonotype: One end of the junction fails to match germline, which may point to a read error. The chain links TRBV7-2 to TRBJ2-3; 9 bases agree with TRBD2. The CDR3 loop spans 17 amino acids. The germline gives CDR1 SGHTA, CDR2 FQGNSA. The CDR3 DNA reads TGTGCCAGCAGCTTAGTCTGGGCTAGCGGGATGTCAGATATGCAGTATTTT. It codes for CASSLVWASGMSDMQYF.

The sample holds a few counts of this clonotype. V and J are TRBV28 and TRBJ1-2; D unresolved. Germline lookup yields CDR1 MDHEN and CDR2 SYDVKM. V was shortened by 1 base and J by 4 bases, with 7 bases between the two germline ends. This CDR3 contains 13 residues. In DNA, the CDR3 is TGTGCCAGCAGTTTATTCGGTCGCTATGGCTACACCTTC. Its translation: CASSLFGRYGYTF.

This clonotype was counted only a few times. V is TRBV5-6 and J is TRBJ2-3; D tentatively reads TRBD1 or TRBD2 (5 bases each). Trimming pared 0 bases from V and 2 bases from J, leaving 10 bases between. CDR1 and CDR2 from the germline V gene are SGHDT and YYEEEE. CDR3 size: 15 residues. The CDR3 here is CASSLAPGTTDTQYF. CDR3 DNA sequence: TGTGCCAGCAGCTTGGCCCCGGGGACCACAGATACGCAGTATTTT.

This chain uses TRBV12-3 or TRBV12-4 with TRBJ2-2; D possibly corresponds to TRBD2 (6 bases). The CDR3 runs to 16 residues. With 7 bases removed from V and 3 bases from J, the gap between germline ends came to 18 bases. Here the CDR3 reads CASKGERAAHTGELFF. In DNA form, the CDR3 reads TGTGCCAGCAAGGGAGAGCGGGCGGCCCACACCGGGGAGCTGTTTTTT.

This clonotype was observed a few times. The chain is built from TRBV2 and TRBJ2-5; TRBD1 matches 7 bases. The assigned J gene may be wrong: the sequence end matches TRBJ2-7 better. CDR1 and CDR2 from the germline V gene are SNHLY and FYNNEI. This CDR3 spans 14 amino acids. The CDR3 loop reads CASSEVDRAYEQYF. Here the CDR3 DNA reads TGTGCCAGCAGTGAAGTTGACAGGGCCTACGAGCAGTACTTC.